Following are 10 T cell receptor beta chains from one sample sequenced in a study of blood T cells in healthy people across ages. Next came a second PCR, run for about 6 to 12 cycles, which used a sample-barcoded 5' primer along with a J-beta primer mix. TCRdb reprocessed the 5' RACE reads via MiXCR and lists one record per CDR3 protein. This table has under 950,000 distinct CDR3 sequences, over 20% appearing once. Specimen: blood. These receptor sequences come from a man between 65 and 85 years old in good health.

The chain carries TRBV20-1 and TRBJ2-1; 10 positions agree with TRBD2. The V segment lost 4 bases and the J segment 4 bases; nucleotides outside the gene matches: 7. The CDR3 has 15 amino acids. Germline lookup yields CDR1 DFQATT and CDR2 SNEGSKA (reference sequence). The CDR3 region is CSATLTSGLYNEQFF. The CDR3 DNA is TGCAGTGCTACCTTGACTAGCGGGCTATACAATGAGCAGTTCTTC.

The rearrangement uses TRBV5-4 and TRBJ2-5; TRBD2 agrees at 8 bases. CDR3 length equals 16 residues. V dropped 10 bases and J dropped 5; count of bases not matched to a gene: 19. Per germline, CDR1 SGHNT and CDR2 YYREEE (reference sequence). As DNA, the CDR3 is TGTGCCCTGAGTACCGATCCAGCGGGAGTATTGGAGACCCAGTACTTC. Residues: CALSTDPAGVLETQYF.

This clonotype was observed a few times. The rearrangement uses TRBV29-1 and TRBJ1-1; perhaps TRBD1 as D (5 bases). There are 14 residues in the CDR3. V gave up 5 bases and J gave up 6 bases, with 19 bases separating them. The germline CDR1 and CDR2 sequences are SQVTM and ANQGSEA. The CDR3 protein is CSVRQGRADAEAFF. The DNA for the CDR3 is TGCAGCGTTCGGCAGGGACGCGCTGACGCTGAAGCTTTCTTT.

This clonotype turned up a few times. Here the CDR3 DNA reads TGTGCCAGCAGCCCCCTCCGCTCTGGAAACACCATATATTTT. Protein: CASSPLRSGNTIYF. The rearrangement joins TRBV7-8 to TRBJ1-3; D gene ambiguous. Germline-derived CDR1 and CDR2 are SGHVS and FQNEAQ. This CDR3 has 14 residues. V was clipped by 5 bases and J by 0 bases, with 8 bases between them.

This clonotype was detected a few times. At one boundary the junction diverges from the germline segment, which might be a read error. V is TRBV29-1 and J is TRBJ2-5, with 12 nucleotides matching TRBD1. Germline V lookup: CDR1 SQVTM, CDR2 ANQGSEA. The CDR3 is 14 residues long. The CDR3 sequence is CSVWDRGREEAQYF. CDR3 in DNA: TGCAGCGTTTGGGACAGGGGGCGCGAAGAGGCCCAGTACTTC.

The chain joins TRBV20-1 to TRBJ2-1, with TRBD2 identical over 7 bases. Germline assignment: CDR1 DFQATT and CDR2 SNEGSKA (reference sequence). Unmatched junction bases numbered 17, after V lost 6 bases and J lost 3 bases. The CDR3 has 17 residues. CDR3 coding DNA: TGCAGTGCATCGTCGGCGGGGGTGAAATCATACTACAATGAGCAGTTCTTC. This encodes CSASSAGVKSYYNEQFF.

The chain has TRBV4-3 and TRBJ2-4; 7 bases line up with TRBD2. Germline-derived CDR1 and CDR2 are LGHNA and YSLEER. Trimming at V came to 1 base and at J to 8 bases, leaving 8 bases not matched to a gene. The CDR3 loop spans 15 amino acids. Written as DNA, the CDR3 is TGCGCCAGCAGCCAAGGGGGCGGGAGACAGCACATTCAGTACTTC. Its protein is CASSQGGGRQHIQYF.

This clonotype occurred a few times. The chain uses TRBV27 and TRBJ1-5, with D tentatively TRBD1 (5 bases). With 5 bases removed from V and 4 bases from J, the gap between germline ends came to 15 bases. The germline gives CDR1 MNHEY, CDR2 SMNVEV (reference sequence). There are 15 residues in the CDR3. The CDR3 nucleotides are TGTGCCAGCAGTGAAGAACCGGGACGAAATCAGCCCCAGCATTTT. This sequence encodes CASSEEPGRNQPQHF.

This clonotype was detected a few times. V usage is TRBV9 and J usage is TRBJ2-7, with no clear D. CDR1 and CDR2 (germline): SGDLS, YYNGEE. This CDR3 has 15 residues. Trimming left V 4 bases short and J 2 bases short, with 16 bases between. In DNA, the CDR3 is TGTGCCAGCAGCTCGCAGGATAAGAAGGCCTACGAGCAGTACGTC. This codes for CASSSQDKKAYEQYV.

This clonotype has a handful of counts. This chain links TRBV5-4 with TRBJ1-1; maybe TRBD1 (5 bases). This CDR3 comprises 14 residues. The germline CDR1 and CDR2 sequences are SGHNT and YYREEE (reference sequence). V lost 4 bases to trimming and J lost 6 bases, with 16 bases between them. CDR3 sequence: CASSLTRGSAEAFF. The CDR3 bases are TGTGCCAGCAGCCTGACGAGGGGCTCTGCTGAAGCTTTCTTT.